The clone carrying this TCR beta chain was observed a handful of times. Its antigen is as yet unknown. After removal of 2 bases from V and 5 bases from J, the junction contained 7 bases not matched to a gene. The CDR3 is 15 residues long. Germline V lookup: CDR1 SGHNT, CDR2 YENEEA. The sample originates from a study of molecular identifiers for immune sequencing clone quantification. Study-wide results and limits: Same-barcode identical TCR molecules could make highly expanded clones look smaller than they are.

Previously described methods and listed TCR primers produced bulk TCR libraries. TCRdb reprocessed the PCR reads via MiXCR and lists one record per CDR3 protein. The profile shows roughly 630,000 distinct CDR3 sequences, 25% of them singletons. The sample comprised naive CD8+ T cells from blood, with Jurkat cell RNA spiked in. Subset given: FACS-sorted CD8+CD4-CCR7+CD45RA+ naive T cells. The chain is built from TRBV11-3 and TRBJ2-5, with 8 nucleotides matching TRBD1. The sequence came from a human donor in good health. Some libraries in this study had Jurkat cell RNA spiked in. CDR3 residues: CASSLRGTGGETQYF. The CDR3 bases are TGTGCCAGCAGCTTACGGGGTACAGGGGGTGAGACCCAGTACTTC. The whole variable domain, remainder taken from reference TRBV11-3 and TRBJ2-5, is EAGVVQSPRYKIIEKKQPVAFWCNPISGHNTLYWYLQNLGQGPELLIRYENEEAVDDSQLPKDRFSAERLKGVDSTLKIQPAELGDSAVYLCASSLRGTGGETQYFGPGTRLLVL.